The clone carrying this TCR beta chain came up many times. The study ran the assay at deep level. Sequencing used immunoSEQ multiplex PCR; TCRdb keeps in-frame clones, though not all of them. Of roughly 500,000 clones listed, almost 80% are singletons. The CDR3 has 16 residues. Germline V lookup: CDR1 KGHSY, CDR2 FQNENV. Trimming removed 5 bases from V and 4 bases from J, with 17 bases in between. This sample was included in a study of shared clonotypes between healthy human individuals. The chain joins TRBV16 to TRBJ1-4; D gene unclear. The TCR originated in a woman aged 40-49 years in good health. Some clones in this sample may be carry-over from other donors' samples. The sequencing input was PBMCs. Written as DNA, the CDR3 is TGTGCCAGCAGCTCGCCGGGGTCTAACCTTAATGAAAAACTGTTTTTT. Protein product: CASSSPGSNLNEKLFF.